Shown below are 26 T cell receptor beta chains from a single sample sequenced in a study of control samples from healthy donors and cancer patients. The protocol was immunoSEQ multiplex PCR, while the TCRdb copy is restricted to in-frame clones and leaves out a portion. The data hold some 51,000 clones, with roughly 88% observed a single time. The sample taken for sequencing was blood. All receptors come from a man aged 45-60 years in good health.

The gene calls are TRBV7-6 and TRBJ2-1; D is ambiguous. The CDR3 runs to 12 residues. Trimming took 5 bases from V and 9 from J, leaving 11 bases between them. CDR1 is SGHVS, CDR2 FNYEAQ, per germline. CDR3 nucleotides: TGTGCCAGCAGCCTTGCCTGGGGTGAGCAGTTCTTC. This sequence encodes CASSLAWGEQFF. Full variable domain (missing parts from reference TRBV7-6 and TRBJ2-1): GAGVSQSPRYKVTKRGQDVALRCDPISGHVSLYWYRQALGQGPEFLTYFNYEAQQDKSGLPNDRFSAERPEGSISTLTIQRTEQRDSAMYRCASSLAWGEQFFGPGTRLTVL.

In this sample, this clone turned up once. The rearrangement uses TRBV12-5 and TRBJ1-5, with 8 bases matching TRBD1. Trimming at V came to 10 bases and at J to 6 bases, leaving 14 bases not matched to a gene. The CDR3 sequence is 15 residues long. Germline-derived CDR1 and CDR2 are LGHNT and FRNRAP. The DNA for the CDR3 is TGTGCTACCCTCCCGGGACAGGATAATGGTCAGCCCCAGCATTTT. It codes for CATLPGQDNGQPQHF.

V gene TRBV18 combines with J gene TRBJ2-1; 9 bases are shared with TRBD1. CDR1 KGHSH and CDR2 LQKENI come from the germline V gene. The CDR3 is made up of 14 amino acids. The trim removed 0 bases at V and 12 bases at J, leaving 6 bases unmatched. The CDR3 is CASSPPGGTGMQFF. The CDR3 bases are TGTGCCAGCTCACCACCTGGAGGGACAGGGATGCAGTTCTTC. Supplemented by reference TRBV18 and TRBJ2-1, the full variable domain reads NAGVMQNPRHLVRRRGQEARLRCSPMKGHSHVYWYRQLPEEGLKFMVYLQKENIIDESGMPKERFSAEFPKEGPSILRIQQVVRGDSAAYFCASSPPGGTGMQFFGPGTRLTVL.

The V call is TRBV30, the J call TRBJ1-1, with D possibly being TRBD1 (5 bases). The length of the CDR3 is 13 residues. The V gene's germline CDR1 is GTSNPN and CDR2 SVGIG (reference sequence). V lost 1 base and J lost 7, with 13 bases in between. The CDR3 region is CAWSDGTGHEAFF. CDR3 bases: TGTGCCTGGAGTGATGGTACGGGGCATGAAGCTTTCTTT.

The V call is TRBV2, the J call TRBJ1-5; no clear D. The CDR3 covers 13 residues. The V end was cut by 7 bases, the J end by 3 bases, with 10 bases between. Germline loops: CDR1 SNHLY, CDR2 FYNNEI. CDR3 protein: CASNPETNQPQHF. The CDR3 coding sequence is TGTGCCAGCAACCCTGAAACCAATCAGCCCCAGCATTTT.

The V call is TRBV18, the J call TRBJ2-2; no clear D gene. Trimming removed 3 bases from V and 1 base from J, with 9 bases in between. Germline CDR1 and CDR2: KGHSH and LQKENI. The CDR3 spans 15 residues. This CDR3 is CASSPQAMNTGELFF. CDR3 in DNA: TGTGCCAGCTCACCTCAGGCGATGAACACCGGGGAGCTGTTTTTT.

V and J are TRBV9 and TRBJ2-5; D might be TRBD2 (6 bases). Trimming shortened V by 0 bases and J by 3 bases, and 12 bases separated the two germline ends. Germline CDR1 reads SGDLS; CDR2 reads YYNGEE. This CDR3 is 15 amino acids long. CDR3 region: CASSVVGGIEETQYF. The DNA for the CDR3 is TGTGCCAGCAGCGTAGTCGGCGGGATAGAAGAGACCCAGTACTTC.

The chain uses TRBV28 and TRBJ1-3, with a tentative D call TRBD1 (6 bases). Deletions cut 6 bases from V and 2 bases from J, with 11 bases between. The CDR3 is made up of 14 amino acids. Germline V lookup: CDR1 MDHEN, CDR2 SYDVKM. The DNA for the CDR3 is TGTGCCAGCAGAACGACAGGACCTGGAAACACCATATATTTT. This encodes CASRTTGPGNTIYF. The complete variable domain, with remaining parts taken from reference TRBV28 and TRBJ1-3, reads DVKVTQSSRYLVKRTGEKVFLECVQDMDHENMFWYRQDPGLGLRLIYFSYDVKMKEKGDIPEGYSVSREKKERFSLILESASTNQTSMYLCASRTTGPGNTIYFGEGSWLTVV.

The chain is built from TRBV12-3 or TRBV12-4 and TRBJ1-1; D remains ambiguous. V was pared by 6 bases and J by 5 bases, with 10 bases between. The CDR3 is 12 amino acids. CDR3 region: CASRVVETEAFF. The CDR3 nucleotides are TGTGCCAGCAGAGTGGTTGAGACTGAAGCTTTCTTT.

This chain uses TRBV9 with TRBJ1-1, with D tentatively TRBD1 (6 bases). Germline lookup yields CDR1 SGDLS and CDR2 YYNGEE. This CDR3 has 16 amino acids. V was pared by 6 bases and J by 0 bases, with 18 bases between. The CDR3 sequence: CASTPRLDSLNTEAFF. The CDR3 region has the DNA TGTGCCAGCACCCCTAGGCTGGACAGTTTGAACACTGAAGCTTTCTTT.

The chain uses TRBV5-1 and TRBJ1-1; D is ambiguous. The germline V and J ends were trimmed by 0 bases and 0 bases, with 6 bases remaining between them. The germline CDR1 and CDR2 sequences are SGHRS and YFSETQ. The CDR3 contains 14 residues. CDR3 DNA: TGCGCCAGCAGCTTGGTGACCATGAACACTGAAGCTTTCTTT. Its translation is CASSLVTMNTEAFF.

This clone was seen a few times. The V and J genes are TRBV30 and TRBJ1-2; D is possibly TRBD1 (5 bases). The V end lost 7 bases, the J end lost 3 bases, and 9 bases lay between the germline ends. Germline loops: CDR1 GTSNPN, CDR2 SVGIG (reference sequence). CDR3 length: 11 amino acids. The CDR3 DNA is TGTGCCTTCAGGGTCTACTATGGCTACACCTTC. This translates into CAFRVYYGYTF.

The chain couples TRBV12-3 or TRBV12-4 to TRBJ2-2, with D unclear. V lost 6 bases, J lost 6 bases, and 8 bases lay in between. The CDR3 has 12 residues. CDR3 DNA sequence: TGTGCCAGCAGCCAGGACGCCGGGGAGCTGTTTTTT. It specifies CASSQDAGELFF.

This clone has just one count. CDR3 in amino acids: CASSLINSLNIQYF. The CDR3 DNA reads TGTGCCAGCAGCTTAATCAACTCTTTAAACATTCAGTACTTC. J is TRBJ2-4 and V is TRBV7-2; D call uncertain. CDR1 and CDR2 (germline): SGHTA, FQGNSA. This CDR3 is 14 amino acids long. Trimming removed 2 bases at V and 6 bases at J, with 11 bases between.

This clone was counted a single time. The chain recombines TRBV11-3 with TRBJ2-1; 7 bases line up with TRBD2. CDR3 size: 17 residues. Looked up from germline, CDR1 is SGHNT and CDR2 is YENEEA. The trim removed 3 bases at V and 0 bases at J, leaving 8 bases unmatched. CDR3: CASSFGEGGSSYNEQFF. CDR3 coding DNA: TGTGCCAGCAGCTTCGGGGAGGGAGGTTCCTCCTACAATGAGCAGTTCTTC.

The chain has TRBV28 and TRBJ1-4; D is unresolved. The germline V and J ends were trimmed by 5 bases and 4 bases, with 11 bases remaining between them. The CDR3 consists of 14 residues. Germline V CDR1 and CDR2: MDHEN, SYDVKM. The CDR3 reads CASSPSIFNEKLFF. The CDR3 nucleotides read TGTGCCAGCAGTCCCTCCATCTTTAATGAAAAACTGTTTTTT.

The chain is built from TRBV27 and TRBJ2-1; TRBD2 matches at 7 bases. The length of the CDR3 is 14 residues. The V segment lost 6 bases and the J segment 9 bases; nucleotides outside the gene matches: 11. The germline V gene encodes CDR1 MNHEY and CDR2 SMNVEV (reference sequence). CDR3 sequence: CASRGAGVSTEQFF. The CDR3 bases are TGTGCCAGCAGAGGGGCGGGAGTTTCAACTGAGCAGTTCTTC.

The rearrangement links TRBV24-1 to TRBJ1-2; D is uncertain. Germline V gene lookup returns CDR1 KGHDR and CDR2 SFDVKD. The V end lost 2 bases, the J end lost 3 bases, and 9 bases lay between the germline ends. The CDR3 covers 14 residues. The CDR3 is CATSDSTLYYGYTF. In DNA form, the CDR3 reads TGTGCCACCAGTGATTCGACCCTTTACTATGGCTACACCTTC.

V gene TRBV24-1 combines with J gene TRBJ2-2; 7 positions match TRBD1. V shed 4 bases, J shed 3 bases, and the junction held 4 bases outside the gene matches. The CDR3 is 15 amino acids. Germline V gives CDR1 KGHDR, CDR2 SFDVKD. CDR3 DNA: TGTGCCACCAGTGACAGGGGGTGGGACACCGGGGAGCTGTTTTTT. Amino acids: CATSDRGWDTGELFF.

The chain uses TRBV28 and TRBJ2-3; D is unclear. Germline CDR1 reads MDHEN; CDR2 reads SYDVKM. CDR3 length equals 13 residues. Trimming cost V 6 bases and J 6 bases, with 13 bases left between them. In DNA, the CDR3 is TGTGCCAGCAGCTCCTCATCTCGGGATACGCAGTATTTT. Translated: CASSSSSRDTQYF.

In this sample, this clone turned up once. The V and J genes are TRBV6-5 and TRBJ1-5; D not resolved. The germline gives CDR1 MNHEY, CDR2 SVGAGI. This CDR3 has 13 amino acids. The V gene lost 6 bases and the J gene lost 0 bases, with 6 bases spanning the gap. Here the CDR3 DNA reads TGTGCCAGCAGACCTTATAGCAATCAGCCCCAGCATTTT. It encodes CASRPYSNQPQHF.

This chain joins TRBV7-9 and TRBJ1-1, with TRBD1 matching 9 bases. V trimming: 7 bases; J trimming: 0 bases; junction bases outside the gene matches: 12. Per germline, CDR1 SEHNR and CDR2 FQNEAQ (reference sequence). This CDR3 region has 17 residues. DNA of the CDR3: TGTGCCAGCACCAATTCAGCCGGGACAGGGCTGAACACTGAAGCTTTCTTT. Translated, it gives CASTNSAGTGLNTEAFF.

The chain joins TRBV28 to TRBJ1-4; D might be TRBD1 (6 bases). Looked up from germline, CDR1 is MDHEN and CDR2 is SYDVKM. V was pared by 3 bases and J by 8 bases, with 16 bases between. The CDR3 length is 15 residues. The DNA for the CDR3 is TGTGCCAGCAGTTTCCCTGACAGGACGGACGAAAAACTGTTTTTT. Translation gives CASSFPDRTDEKLFF.

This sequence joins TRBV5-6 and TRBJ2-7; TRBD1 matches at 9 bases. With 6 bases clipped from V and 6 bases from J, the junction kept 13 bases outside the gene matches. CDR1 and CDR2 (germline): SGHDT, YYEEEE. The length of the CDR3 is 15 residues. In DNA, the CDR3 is TGTGCCAGCACCTCGACGGGGACAGGGTGCTCCGAGCAGTACTTC. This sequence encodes CASTSTGTGCSEQYF.

CDR3 nucleotides: TGTGCCAGCAGGGGGGTATTTAGTAGCGCTGAAGCTTTCTTT. This sequence encodes CASRGVFSSAEAFF. The chain recombines TRBV6-5 with TRBJ1-1, with D possibly TRBD1 on 5 matching bases. The CDR3 runs to 14 residues. The V and J ends lost 6 bases and 6 bases respectively, with 17 bases between them. Germline lookup yields CDR1 MNHEY and CDR2 SVGAGI.

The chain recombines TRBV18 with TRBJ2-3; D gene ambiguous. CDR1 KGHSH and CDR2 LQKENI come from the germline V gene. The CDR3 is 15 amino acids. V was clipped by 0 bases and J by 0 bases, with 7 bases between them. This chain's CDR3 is CASSPPRSSTDTQYF. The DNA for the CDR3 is TGTGCCAGCTCACCACCCCGTTCTAGCACAGATACGCAGTATTTT.